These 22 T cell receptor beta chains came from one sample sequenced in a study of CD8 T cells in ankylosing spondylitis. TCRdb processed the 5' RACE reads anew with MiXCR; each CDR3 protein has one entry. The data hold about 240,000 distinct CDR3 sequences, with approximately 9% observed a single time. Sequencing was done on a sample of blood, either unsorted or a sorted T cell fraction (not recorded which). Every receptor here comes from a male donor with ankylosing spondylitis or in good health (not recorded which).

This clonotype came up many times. CDR3 coding DNA: TGCAGTGCTAGAAACAGCGGCAATGAGCAGTTCTTC. It yields the protein CSARNSGNEQFF. This chain uses TRBV20-1 with TRBJ2-1; possible D gene TRBD2, 5 bases. The V end was cut by 2 bases, the J end by 6 bases, with 8 bases between. Germline CDR1 is DFQATT and CDR2 is SNEGSKA (reference sequence). The CDR3 loop spans 12 amino acids.

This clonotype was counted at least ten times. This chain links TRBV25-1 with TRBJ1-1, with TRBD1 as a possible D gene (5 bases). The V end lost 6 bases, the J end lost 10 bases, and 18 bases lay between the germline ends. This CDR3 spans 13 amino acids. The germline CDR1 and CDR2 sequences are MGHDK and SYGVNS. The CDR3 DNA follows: TGTGCCAGCAGAACATCGACAGCGAAGCCAGCTTTCTTT. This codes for CASRTSTAKPAFF.

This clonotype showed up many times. The CDR3 loop reads CASSYTGLSGNTIYF. The CDR3 DNA sequence: TGTGCCAGCAGCTACACAGGTCTCTCTGGAAACACCATATATTTT. The gene calls are TRBV5-6 and TRBJ1-3; D perhaps matches TRBD1 (5 bases). The CDR3 has 15 amino acids. Germline V gene lookup returns CDR1 SGHDT and CDR2 YYEEEE. V was clipped by 3 bases and J by 0 bases, with 10 bases between them. The full variable domain, rest sourced from reference TRBV5-6 and TRBJ1-3, is DAGVTQSPTHLIKTRGQQVTLRCSPKSGHDTVSWYQQALGQGPQFIFQYYEEEERQRGNFPDRFSGHQFPNYSSELNVNALLLGDSALYLCASSYTGLSGNTIYFGEGSWLTVV.

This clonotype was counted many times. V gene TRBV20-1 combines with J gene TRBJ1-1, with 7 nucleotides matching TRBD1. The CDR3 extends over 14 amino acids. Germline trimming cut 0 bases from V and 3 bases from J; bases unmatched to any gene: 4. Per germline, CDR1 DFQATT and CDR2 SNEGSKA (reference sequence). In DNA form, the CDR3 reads TGCAGTGCTAGAGAGACAGGGCGGGACACTGAAGCTTTCTTT. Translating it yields CSARETGRDTEAFF.

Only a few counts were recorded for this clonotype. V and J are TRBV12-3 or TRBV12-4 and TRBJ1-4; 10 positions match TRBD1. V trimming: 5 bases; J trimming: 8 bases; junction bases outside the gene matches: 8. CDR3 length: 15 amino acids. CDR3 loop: CASSPRQGAGEKLFF. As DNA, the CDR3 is TGTGCCAGCAGTCCACGACAGGGGGCGGGGGAAAAACTGTTTTTT.

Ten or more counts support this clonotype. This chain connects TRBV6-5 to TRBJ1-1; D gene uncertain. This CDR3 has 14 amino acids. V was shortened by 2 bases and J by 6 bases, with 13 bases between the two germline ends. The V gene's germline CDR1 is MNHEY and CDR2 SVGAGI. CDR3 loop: CASSYTDLGPEAFF. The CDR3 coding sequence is TGTGCCAGCAGTTACACGGACCTCGGCCCTGAAGCTTTCTTT.

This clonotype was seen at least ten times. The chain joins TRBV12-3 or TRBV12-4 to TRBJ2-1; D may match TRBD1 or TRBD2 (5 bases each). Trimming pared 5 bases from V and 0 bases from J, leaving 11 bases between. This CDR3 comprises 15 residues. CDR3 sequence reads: CASSTTGPSYNEQFF. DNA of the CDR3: TGTGCCAGCAGTACTACGGGGCCCTCCTACAATGAGCAGTTCTTC.

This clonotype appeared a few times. As DNA, the CDR3 is TGTGCCAGCAGCTTAGATACAGGGTACCAGCCCCAGCATTTT. As protein: CASSLDTGYQPQHF. The rearrangement links TRBV11-2 to TRBJ1-5; D perhaps matches TRBD1 (6 bases). This CDR3 has 14 amino acids. V gave up 0 bases and J gave up 7 bases, with 10 bases separating them. Germline-derived CDR1 and CDR2 are SGHAT and FQNNGV.

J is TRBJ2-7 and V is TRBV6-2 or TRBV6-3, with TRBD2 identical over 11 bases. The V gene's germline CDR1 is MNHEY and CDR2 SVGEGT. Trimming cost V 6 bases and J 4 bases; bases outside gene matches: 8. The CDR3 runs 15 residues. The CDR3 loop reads CASSHASGGLYEQYF. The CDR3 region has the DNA TGTGCCAGCAGCCACGCTAGCGGGGGGCTGTACGAGCAGTACTTC.

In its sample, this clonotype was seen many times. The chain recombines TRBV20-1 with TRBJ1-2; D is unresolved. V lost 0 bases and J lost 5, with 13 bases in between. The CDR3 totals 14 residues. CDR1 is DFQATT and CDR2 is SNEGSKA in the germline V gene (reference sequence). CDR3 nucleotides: TGCAGTGCTAGAGATACGGGAAGCGTATATGGCTACACCTTC. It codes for CSARDTGSVYGYTF.

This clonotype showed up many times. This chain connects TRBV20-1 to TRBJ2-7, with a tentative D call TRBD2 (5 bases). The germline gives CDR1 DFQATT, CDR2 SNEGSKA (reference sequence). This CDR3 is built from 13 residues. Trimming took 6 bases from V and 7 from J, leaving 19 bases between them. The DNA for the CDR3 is TGCAGTGCCCATGTAGGTACACCGGGGGAGCAGTACTTC. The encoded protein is CSAHVGTPGEQYF.

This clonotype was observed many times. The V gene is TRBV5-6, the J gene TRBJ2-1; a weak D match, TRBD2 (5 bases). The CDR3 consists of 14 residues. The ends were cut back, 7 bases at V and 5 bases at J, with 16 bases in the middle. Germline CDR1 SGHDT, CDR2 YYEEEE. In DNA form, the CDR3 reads TGTGCCAGCCACAAGCGGTTCCGGGACAATGAGCAGTTCTTC. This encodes CASHKRFRDNEQFF.

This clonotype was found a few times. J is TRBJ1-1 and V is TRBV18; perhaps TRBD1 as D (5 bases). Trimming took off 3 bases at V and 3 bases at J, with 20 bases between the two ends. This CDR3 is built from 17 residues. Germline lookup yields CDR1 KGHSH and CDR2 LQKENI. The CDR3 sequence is CASSPPGTPNKDTEAFF. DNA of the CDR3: TGTGCCAGCTCACCGCCCGGGACCCCTAATAAGGACACTGAAGCTTTCTTT.

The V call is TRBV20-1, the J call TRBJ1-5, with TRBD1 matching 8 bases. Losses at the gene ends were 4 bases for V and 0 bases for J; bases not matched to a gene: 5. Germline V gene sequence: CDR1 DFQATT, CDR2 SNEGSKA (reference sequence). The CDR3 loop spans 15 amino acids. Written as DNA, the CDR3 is TGCAGTGCTATCGGGACAGGAACTAGCAATCAGCCCCAGCATTTT. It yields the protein CSAIGTGTSNQPQHF.

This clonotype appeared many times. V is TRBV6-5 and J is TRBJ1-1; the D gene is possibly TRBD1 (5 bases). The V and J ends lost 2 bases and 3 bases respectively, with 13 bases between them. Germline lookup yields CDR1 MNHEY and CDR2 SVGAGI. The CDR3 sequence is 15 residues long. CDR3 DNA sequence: TGTGCCAGCAGTTACCGCAGGGACGCGTACACTGAAGCTTTCTTT. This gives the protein CASSYRRDAYTEAFF.

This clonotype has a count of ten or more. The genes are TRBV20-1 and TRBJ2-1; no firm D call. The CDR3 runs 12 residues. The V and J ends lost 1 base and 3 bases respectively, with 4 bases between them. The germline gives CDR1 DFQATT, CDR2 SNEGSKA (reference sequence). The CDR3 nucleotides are TGCAGTGCTAGAGTGGGCTACAATGAGCAGTTCTTC. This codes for CSARVGYNEQFF.

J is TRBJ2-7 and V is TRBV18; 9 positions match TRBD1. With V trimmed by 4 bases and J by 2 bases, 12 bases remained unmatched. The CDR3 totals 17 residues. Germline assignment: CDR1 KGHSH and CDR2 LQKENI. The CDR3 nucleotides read TGTGCCAGCTCACGGGGAGAACCGGGACAGGGACCCTACGAGCAGTACTTC. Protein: CASSRGEPGQGPYEQYF.

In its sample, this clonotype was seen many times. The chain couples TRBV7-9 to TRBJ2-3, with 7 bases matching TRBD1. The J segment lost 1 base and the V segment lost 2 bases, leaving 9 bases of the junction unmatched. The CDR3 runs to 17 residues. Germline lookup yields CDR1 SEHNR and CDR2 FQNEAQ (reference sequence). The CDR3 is CASSLSPRGIRTDTQYF. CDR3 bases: TGTGCCAGCAGCTTAAGCCCCAGGGGGATACGCACAGATACGCAGTATTTT.

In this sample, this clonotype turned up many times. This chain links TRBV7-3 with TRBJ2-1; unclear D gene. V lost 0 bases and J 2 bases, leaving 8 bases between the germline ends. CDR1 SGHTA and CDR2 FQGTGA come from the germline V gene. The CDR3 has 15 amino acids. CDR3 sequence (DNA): TGTGCCAGCAGCTTAACTAGCTCCACCTACAATGAGCAGTTCTTC. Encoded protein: CASSLTSSTYNEQFF.

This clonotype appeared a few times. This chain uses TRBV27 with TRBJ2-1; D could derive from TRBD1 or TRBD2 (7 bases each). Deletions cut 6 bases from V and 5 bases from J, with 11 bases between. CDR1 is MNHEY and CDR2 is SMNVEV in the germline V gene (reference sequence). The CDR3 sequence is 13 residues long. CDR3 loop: CASSSGGDNEQFF. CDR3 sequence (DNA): TGTGCCAGCAGCTCAGGGGGGGACAATGAGCAGTTCTTC.

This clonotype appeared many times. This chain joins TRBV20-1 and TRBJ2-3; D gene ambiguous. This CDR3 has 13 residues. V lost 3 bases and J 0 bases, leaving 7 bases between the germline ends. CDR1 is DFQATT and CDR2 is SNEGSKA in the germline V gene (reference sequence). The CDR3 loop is CSASRQSTDTQYF. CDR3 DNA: TGCAGTGCTAGCCGTCAAAGCACAGATACGCAGTATTTT.

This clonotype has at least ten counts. Here the CDR3 reads CASSIDRQATQYF. DNA for the CDR3: TGTGCCAGTAGTATCGACAGGCAGGCGACCCAGTACTTC. The chain carries TRBV19 and TRBJ2-5; D is possibly TRBD1 (6 bases). Germline V gene sequence: CDR1 LNHDA, CDR2 SQIVND (reference sequence). The CDR3 runs to 13 residues. Deletions cut 3 bases from V and 7 bases from J, with 12 bases between. The full variable domain, completed using reference TRBV19 and TRBJ2-5, is DGGITQSPKYLFRKEGQNVTLSCEQNLNHDAMYWYRQDPGQGLRLIYYSQIVNDFQKGDIAEGYSVSREKKESFPLTVTSAQKNPTAFYLCASSIDRQATQYFGPGTRLLVL.